The rows below give T cell receptor beta chains drawn from one sample of a study of metastatic and nonmetastatic thyroid tumors. TCRdb reassembled clones from the PCR reads with MiXCR. The data show tens of thousands of clones, approximately 29% seen once. The sample consisted of blood. The receptor source for this set is a female donor with papillary thyroid cancer or a benign thyroid nodule (not recorded which). Some clones in this sample may be carry-over from other donors' samples. CDR3s leave out the opening cysteine and the closing phenylalanine or tryptophan. The D gene is left open where the match is weak.

D | V | CDR3
TRBD1 | TRBV5-1 | ASSRSTGQGEAGELF
TRBD2 | TRBV6-4 | ANSETSEVEQV
- | TRBV10-3 | PISESGTCALSEQY
- | TRBV11-1 | ASSLSLDRPRGTEAF
TRBD1 | TRBV18 | ASSPAQGAITSGNTIY
- | TRBV13 | ASSSIVGLTGYNEQF
- | TRBV15 | ATSASRFTTNEKLF
TRBD2 | TRBV11-2 | ASSLGLADEQF
TRBD1 | TRBV6-1 | ASSRGWDRGNSPLH
TRBD2 | TRBV20-1 | SAIFVGTSGGGTQY
TRBD1 | TRBV12-3/TRBV12-4 | ASTNRGLGGYT
- | TRBV12-3/TRBV12-4 | ASSNYMTDSQY
TRBD1 | TRBV20-1 | SALPLDRVSGKTIY
TRBD1 | TRBV6-1 | ASSELGTGNQPQH
- | TRBV7-9 | ASSSSRVSDTLY
- | TRBV2 | ASGQSRDTQY
- | TRBV11-1 | ASSLDGEAWEQY
- | TRBV24-1 | ATSPNTVYDEQY
- | TRBV7-9 | ASSSSGMAANEKLF
- | TRBV20-1 | SAGSTVLNYGYT
TRBD1 | TRBV18 | ARSRQGGVTDTQY
- | TRBV3-1 | ASSQDRSGSSSSYNEQF
TRBD1 | TRBV28 | ASRPTGDYGYT
- | TRBV18 | ASSDRDSNQPQH
TRBD1 | TRBV19 | ASTPLAGGLEKLF
TRBD1 | TRBV20-1 | SAPTGTVLGDEQF
TRBD1 | TRBV6-4 | ASSRTGETEAF
TRBD1 | TRBV3-1 | ASSRATGTGSYEQY
- | TRBV4-3 | SSSQDGADTQY
- | TRBV12-3/TRBV12-4 | ASSKGRLVSNHPQH
- | TRBV12-3/TRBV12-4 | ASSLGGLRNTIY
- | TRBV3-1 | ASSQGRRDYEQY
TRBD1 | TRBV2 | ASSEGTGFWDSSTDTQY
- | TRBV7-9 | ASSSRRLGNSPLH
- | TRBV18 | ASSPGTPGLEQY
- | TRBV2 | ASSFRGSYEQY
TRBD1 | TRBV6-4 | ASATGASNYGYT
- | TRBV27 | ASSLSLGYNEQF
- | TRBV6-4 | ASGLSGEPTDTRY
- | TRBV28 | ASRTGNSPLH
- | TRBV6-2/TRBV6-3 | ASSSTGANEKLF
- | TRBV19 | ASSMHRASGANVLT
- | TRBV28 | ASSMGRGYGYT
- | TRBV20-1 | SAPGAPSGDEHY
- | TRBV7-7 | ASSSGGTQY
- | TRBV11-2 | ASSPKGRGYYNEQF
- | TRBV20-1 | SARDVANTEAF
- | TRBV27 | ARSPGSAYSEQY
- | TRBV7-8 | ASSPPRENTIY
- | TRBV27 | ASRPQTSWRYNEQF
TRBD1 | TRBV7-2 | ASSLSTGTGCGYGYT
- | TRBV7-9 | ASSPWETQY
TRBD1 | TRBV2 | ASSEGQGRHNEQF